Following are 20 T cell receptor beta chains from one sample sequenced in a study of T cells in Graves' hyperthyroidism and ophthalmopathy. RNA transcripts gave rise to amplified TCR beta CDR3 regions. The HTBI primer set was used in a first-round RT-PCR of the TCR CDR3. TCRdb re-derived calls from the multiplex PCR reads in MiXCR, one entry per CDR3 protein. Here the sample spans roughly 500,000 distinct CDR3 sequences, 24% being singletons. Material: blood. The receptor set was obtained from a woman aged 30 to 39 with Graves' ophthalmopathy.

This clonotype was detected many times. The gene calls are TRBV6-5 and TRBJ1-2; no definite D call. V was clipped by 2 bases and J by 4 bases, with 11 bases between them. The CDR3 runs to 14 residues. From germline, CDR1 is MNHEY and CDR2 SVGAGI. The CDR3 DNA is TGTGCCAGCAGTTACGAGGAGCTGGCCTATGGCTACACCTTC. Residues: CASSYEELAYGYTF.

This clonotype came up a few times. The chain has TRBV3-1 and TRBJ1-2; D unclear. The V end was cut by 1 base, the J end by 4 bases, with 13 bases between. The CDR3 is 15 amino acids. The germline V gene has CDR1 LGHDT and CDR2 YNNKEL (reference sequence). CDR3 amino acids: CASSQAPQDAYGYTF. CDR3 nucleotides: TGTGCCAGCAGCCAAGCTCCGCAGGATGCCTATGGCTACACCTTC.

With regard to this clonotype: A much bigger clone sits one base away, suggesting this may be a read error. The genes are TRBV2 and TRBJ1-1; D uncertain. Germline assignment: CDR1 SNHLY and CDR2 FYNNEI. CDR3 size: 14 residues. Written as DNA, the CDR3 is TGTGCCAGCAGTGGTTGGCGGACGGGCACTGATGCTTTCTTT. Its translation: CASSGWRTGTDAFF.

In its sample, this clonotype was seen many times. The rearrangement joins TRBV7-8 to TRBJ1-1; TRBD1 agrees at 7 bases. With 5 bases clipped from V and 4 bases from J, the junction kept 4 bases outside the gene matches. Germline-derived CDR1 and CDR2 are SGHVS and FQNEAQ. The CDR3 is 13 amino acids. The CDR3: CASSDRDTTEAFF. In DNA form, the CDR3 reads TGTGCCAGCAGCGACAGGGACACCACTGAAGCTTTCTTT.

V gene TRBV6-2 or TRBV6-3 combines with J gene TRBJ1-1; D gene uncertain. The CDR3 spans 15 residues. The germline CDR1 and CDR2 sequences are MNHEY and SVGEGT. The V end was cut by 5 bases, the J end by 1 base, with 14 bases between. The CDR3 region has the DNA TGTGCCAGCAGTCGACCGGACCGACGGAACACTGAAGCTTTCTTT. Translating gives CASSRPDRRNTEAFF.

This clonotype appeared a few times. The CDR3 end shows no conserved phenylalanine or tryptophan, and so a read error is likely. The gene calls are TRBV7-8 and TRBJ2-7; weak D call: TRBD1 (7 bases). CDR1 is SGHVS and CDR2 is FQNEAQ in the germline V gene. V was shortened by 10 bases and J by 6 bases, with 25 bases between the two germline ends. CDR3 length: 15 amino acids. In nucleotides, the CDR3 is TGTGCCATCCATGCATTGGGCCAGGGGGGTTTCGAGCAGTACTCC. This gives the protein CAIHALGQGGFEQYS.

This clonotype was detected a few times. The V and J genes are TRBV7-8 and TRBJ2-2; no firm D call. This CDR3 has 18 residues. V lost 0 bases to trimming and J lost 2 bases, with 16 bases between them. CDR1 and CDR2 from the germline V gene are SGHVS and FQNEAQ. Written as DNA, the CDR3 is TGTGCCAGCAGCTTAGCGCGGCAAATCCGTTTAAACACCGGGGAGCTGTTTTTT. As protein: CASSLARQIRLNTGELFF.

This clonotype was recorded a few times. The chain combines TRBV19 with TRBJ1-1; 9 bases are shared with TRBD1. In germline, CDR1 is LNHDA, CDR2 SQIVND (reference sequence). The CDR3 spans 13 residues. J was trimmed by 6 bases and V by 5 bases; bases with no gene match: 4. CDR3 region: CASSETGGAEAFF. DNA for the CDR3: TGTGCCAGTAGTGAGACAGGGGGGGCTGAAGCTTTCTTT.

This clonotype was detected ten times or more. In nucleotides, the CDR3 is TGTGCCAGTAGCACCGAGGGAAGGCAGCCCCAGCATTTT. Amino acids: CASSTEGRQPQHF. This chain joins TRBV19 and TRBJ1-5; D is uncertain. Trimming removed 6 bases at V and 7 bases at J, with 13 bases between. Germline V gene data show CDR1 as LNHDA and CDR2 as SQIVND (reference sequence). The CDR3 is 13 amino acids.

Only a few counts were recorded for this clonotype. The chain has TRBV7-3 and TRBJ2-7, with TRBD2 matching 8 bases. V was pared by 4 bases and J by 7 bases, with 9 bases of the junction left unmatched. Germline lookup yields CDR1 SGHTA and CDR2 FQGTGA. CDR3 length: 14 amino acids. CDR3 DNA: TGTGCCAGCAGCTGGGACGGGAGGGCCGGTGAGCAGTACTTC. Protein: CASSWDGRAGEQYF. Filled out from reference TRBV7-3 and TRBJ2-7, the complete variable domain reads GAGVSQTPSNKVTEKGKYVELRCDPISGHTALYWYRQSLGQGPEFLIYFQGTGAADDSGLPNDRFFAVRPEGSVSTLKIQRTERGDSAVYLCASSWDGRAGEQYFGPGTRLTVT.

At least ten counts were recorded for this clonotype. V is TRBV2 and J is TRBJ2-7, with no clear D. V lost 7 bases to trimming and J lost 2 bases, with 9 bases between them. The CDR3 is 12 amino acids. Looked up from germline, CDR1 is SNHLY and CDR2 is FYNNEI. In DNA form, the CDR3 reads TGTGCCAGCAAAAGAGGTCCCTACGAGCAGTACTTC. Translating it yields CASKRGPYEQYF.

J is TRBJ1-2 and V is TRBV29-1; TRBD1 agrees at 7 bases. V was clipped by 1 base and J by 7 bases; unmatched bases: 9. The CDR3 sequence is 14 residues long. Germline V gives CDR1 SQVTM, CDR2 ANQGSEA. CDR3 sequence: CSVEAEKGARGYTF. In nucleotides, the CDR3 is TGCAGCGTTGAAGCGGAAAAGGGGGCGCGTGGCTACACCTTC.

This clonotype was picked up many times. The V and J genes are TRBV27 and TRBJ1-5, with 8 bases matching TRBD1. V gave up 11 bases and J gave up 5 bases; unmatched junction bases: 8. The CDR3 runs 13 residues. Germline CDR1 reads MNHEY; CDR2 reads SMNVEV (reference sequence). DNA for the CDR3: TGTGCCTCCTCGGACAGGGAGCATCAGCCCCAGCATTTT. Translation gives CASSDREHQPQHF.

This chain joins TRBV12-3 or TRBV12-4 and TRBJ2-7, with 7 bases that match TRBD2. This CDR3 is 15 amino acids long. The V segment lost 2 bases and the J segment 3 bases; nucleotides outside the gene matches: 7. The CDR3 reads CASSLTASGIYEQYF. CDR3 DNA sequence: TGTGCCAGCAGTTTAACGGCTAGCGGTATCTACGAGCAGTACTTC.

This clonotype was seen repeatedly, ten times or more. J is TRBJ1-5 and V is TRBV19; 7 positions match TRBD1. The CDR3 is made up of 14 amino acids. CDR1 and CDR2 from the germline V gene are LNHDA and SQIVND (reference sequence). The ends lost 2 bases at V and 4 bases at J; junction bases unmatched: 2. Written as DNA, the CDR3 is TGTGCCAGTAGTATAACAGGGGCGAATCAGCCCCAGCATTTT. Translation: CASSITGANQPQHF. The full variable domain, in which reference TRBV19 and TRBJ1-5 provide the parts outside the CDR3, is DGGITQSPKYLFRKEGQNVTLSCEQNLNHDAMYWYRQDPGQGLRLIYYSQIVNDFQKGDIAEGYSVSREKKESFPLTVTSAQKNPTAFYLCASSITGANQPQHFGDGTRLSIL.

This clonotype was counted at least ten times. The chain recombines TRBV6-2 or TRBV6-3 with TRBJ1-1; D gene unclear. V dropped 4 bases and J dropped 7 bases, with 10 bases sitting between them. The CDR3 runs 12 residues. Per germline, CDR1 MNHEY and CDR2 SVGEGT. CDR3 nucleotides: TGTGCCAGCAGTTCACCCTTACTTGAAGCTTTCTTT. It codes for CASSSPLLEAFF.

At least ten counts were recorded for this clonotype. V usage is TRBV7-9 and J usage is TRBJ2-7; D ambiguous. The germline V and J ends were trimmed by 7 bases and 4 bases, with 8 bases remaining between them. CDR1 is SEHNR, CDR2 FQNEAQ, per germline (reference sequence). The CDR3 runs to 11 residues. The CDR3 DNA reads TGTGCCAGCACTTCAATTTACGAGCAGTACTTC. It is translated as CASTSIYEQYF.

The chain carries TRBV29-1 and TRBJ1-2, with D perhaps matching TRBD1 (5 bases). Germline V gene data show CDR1 as SQVTM and CDR2 as ANQGSEA. Trimming took 5 bases from V and 3 from J, leaving 10 bases between them. This CDR3 is built from 12 residues. CDR3 sequence reads: CSVIPTDYGYTF. The CDR3 DNA is TGCAGCGTTATCCCGACAGACTATGGCTACACCTTC.

This clonotype was counted many times. This sequence joins TRBV27 and TRBJ2-7; TRBD1 matches at 9 bases. With 6 bases clipped from V and 3 bases from J, the junction kept 15 bases outside the gene matches. The germline CDR1 and CDR2 sequences are MNHEY and SMNVEV (reference sequence). CDR3 length: 17 amino acids. The CDR3 here is CASRRSFRTGESYEQYF. The CDR3 DNA is TGTGCCAGCAGAAGAAGTTTTCGGACAGGGGAGAGCTACGAGCAGTACTTC.

The chain links TRBV20-1 to TRBJ1-5, with 11 bases identical to TRBD1. The CDR3 is 13 residues long. Germline CDR1 reads DFQATT; CDR2 reads SNEGSKA (reference sequence). The J segment lost 4 bases and the V segment lost 5 bases, leaving 1 base of the junction unmatched. This CDR3 reads CSAWDRGNQPQHF. For the CDR3, the DNA is TGCAGTGCTTGGGACAGGGGGAATCAGCCCCAGCATTTT.